In its sample, the clone carrying this T cell receptor beta chain was seen many times. What it recognizes is unknown. TCRdb used MiXCR to reprocess the RACE reads, holding one entry per CDR3 protein. The sample lists about 41,000 distinct CDR3 sequences, less than 4% occurring once. This record comes from a study of human T cells and chemical hapten exposure. The wider study: DPC at 2% was the sensitizing agent, placed on roughly 2 cm by roughly 2 cm of upper inner arm skin. Patients, a majority of them female, were diagnosed with alopecia areata, totalis or universalis. Findings and limits, study-wide: Controls formed significantly fewer large CDR3 similarity clusters than expanded TCRs did.

The J segment lost 7 bases and the V segment lost 7 bases, leaving 13 bases of the junction unmatched. The CDR3 runs 15 residues. Time point here: patch test 2, 6 weeks after DPC sensitization. This sample's treatment: therapeutic diphenylcyclopropenone sensitization with weekly scalp DPC. The drawing of blood occurred before each patch test was applied. The rearrangement joins TRBV12-3 or TRBV12-4 to TRBJ1-1; 9 bases match TRBD1. Source: whole blood, taken in connection with sensitization to the hapten diphenylcyclopropenone (DPC). The receptor comes from a man between 40 and 49 years old with alopecia areata. Some clones in this sample may be carry-over from other donors' samples. The chain's CDR3 is CASNIPGTGSDEAFF. The CDR3, as DNA: TGTGCCAGCAATATCCCCGGGACAGGGTCTGATGAAGCTTTCTTT.